The 10 T cell receptor beta chains reported below all come from one sample, sequenced in a study of naive and memory T cell subsets. Antigens of these TCRs are unknown. Two oligonucleotides, mixed equimolar, formed the beta constant-region primer covering TRBC1 and TRBC2. Ligated cDNA was amplified by four rounds of PCR with nested alpha and beta constant-region primers and SP2. TCRdb recomputed calls from the UMI-ligation and nested PCR reads with MiXCR, one row per CDR3 protein. The sample has over 110,000 distinct CDR3 sequences, approximately 20% seen once. Study observations and caveats: Naive repertoires, especially CD8, held a few larger clonotypes, possibly memory cells re-expressing CD45RA.

Specimen: naive CD8+ T cells from blood. These receptors were taken from a human donor in good health.

This clonotype has a single count. The chain is built from TRBV7-9 and TRBJ1-2, with TRBD1 identical over 8 bases. The CDR3 totals 14 residues. Germline assignment: CDR1 SEHNR and CDR2 FQNEAQ (reference sequence). Unmatched junction bases numbered 4, after V lost 3 bases and J lost 4 bases. Written as DNA, the CDR3 is TGTGCCAGCAGCTTTGACAGGGGAACCTATGGCTACACCTTC. This translates into CASSFDRGTYGYTF.

This clonotype was counted a few times. The rearrangement uses TRBV12-3 or TRBV12-4 and TRBJ1-1; TRBD1 might be the D (6 bases). This CDR3 comprises 13 residues. Trimming removed 6 bases at V and 5 bases at J, with 13 bases between. CDR3 coding DNA: TGTGCCAGCAGCCCTACAGGGTGGACTGAAGCTTTCTTT. Translating gives CASSPTGWTEAFF.

This clonotype was found a few times. V is TRBV28 and J is TRBJ1-5, with 8 bases that match TRBD1. V lost 3 bases, J lost 0 bases, and 4 bases stayed unmatched. The V gene's germline CDR1 is MDHEN and CDR2 SYDVKM. There are 16 residues in the CDR3. CDR3 residues: CASSLTGDPSNQPQHF. For the CDR3, the DNA is TGTGCCAGCAGTTTGACAGGGGATCCTAGCAATCAGCCCCAGCATTTT.

This clonotype was picked up a small number of times. The chain couples TRBV6-5 to TRBJ1-1, with no clear D. Germline loops: CDR1 MNHEY, CDR2 SVGAGI. The V end lost 0 bases, the J end lost 4 bases, and 12 bases lay between the germline ends. CDR3 size: 15 residues. The CDR3 nucleotides read TGTGCCAGCAGTTACTCGTTCTGGGAGGGCACTGAAGCTTTCTTT. Residues: CASSYSFWEGTEAFF.

The V call is TRBV10-3, the J call TRBJ2-7; perhaps TRBD2 as D (5 bases). The CDR3 runs 13 residues. Trimming took off 0 bases at V and 3 bases at J, with 6 bases between the two ends. Germline V gene sequence: CDR1 ENHRY, CDR2 SYGVKD. The CDR3 here is CAISESGDYEQYF. The CDR3, as DNA: TGTGCCATCAGTGAGTCCGGGGACTACGAGCAGTACTTC.

The chain is built from TRBV7-9 and TRBJ1-2; D gene unclear. Trimming took 6 bases from V and 8 from J, leaving 19 bases between them. From germline, CDR1 is SEHNR and CDR2 FQNEAQ (reference sequence). The CDR3 extends over 14 amino acids. CDR3 bases: TGTGCCAGCAGTCCCCCGGGCGCTCCTCTGGGCTACACCTTC. Translated, it gives CASSPPGAPLGYTF.

This clonotype was seen a few times. V usage is TRBV9 and J usage is TRBJ1-4; 9 bases align to TRBD1. CDR1 is SGDLS and CDR2 is YYNGEE in the germline V gene. The CDR3 extends over 14 amino acids. Trimming removed 5 bases from V and 8 bases from J; junction bases left unmatched: 7. This CDR3 reads CASSETGGREKLFF. DNA of the CDR3: TGTGCCAGCAGTGAGACAGGGGGAAGGGAAAAACTGTTTTTT.

The V call is TRBV27, the J call TRBJ1-4; D uncertain. Germline V gene lookup returns CDR1 MNHEY and CDR2 SMNVEV (reference sequence). Between the trimmed V and J ends, which lost 0 bases and 0 bases, there was a span of 5 bases. The CDR3 contains 15 residues. In DNA, the CDR3 is TGTGCCAGCAGTTTATCCCTAGCAACTAATGAAAAACTGTTTTTT. Translation gives CASSLSLATNEKLFF. The entire variable domain, with the rest obtained from reference TRBV27 and TRBJ1-4, is as follows: EAQVTQNPRYLITVTGKKLTVTCSQNMNHEYMSWYRQDPGLGLRQIYYSMNVEVTDKGDVPEGYKVSRKEKRNFPLILESPSPNQTSLYFCASSLSLATNEKLFFGSGTQLSVL.

This chain links TRBV7-9 with TRBJ1-1; D gene uncertain. Germline assignment: CDR1 SEHNR and CDR2 FQNEAQ (reference sequence). The CDR3 has 12 amino acids. Trimming cost V 5 bases and J 10 bases, with 14 bases left between them. The CDR3 sequence: CASSPRSGGAFF. CDR3 coding DNA: TGTGCCAGCAGCCCCCGGAGTGGAGGAGCTTTCTTT.

This clonotype was counted only a few times. The gene calls are TRBV29-1 and TRBJ1-2; tentatively, D is TRBD1 (6 bases). Trimming shortened V by 0 bases and J by 4 bases, and 12 bases separated the two germline ends. The CDR3 spans 14 residues. Germline assignment: CDR1 SQVTM and CDR2 ANQGSEA. This CDR3 reads CSVEDEGGSYGYTF. DNA for the CDR3: TGCAGCGTTGAAGATGAGGGGGGTAGCTATGGCTACACCTTC.